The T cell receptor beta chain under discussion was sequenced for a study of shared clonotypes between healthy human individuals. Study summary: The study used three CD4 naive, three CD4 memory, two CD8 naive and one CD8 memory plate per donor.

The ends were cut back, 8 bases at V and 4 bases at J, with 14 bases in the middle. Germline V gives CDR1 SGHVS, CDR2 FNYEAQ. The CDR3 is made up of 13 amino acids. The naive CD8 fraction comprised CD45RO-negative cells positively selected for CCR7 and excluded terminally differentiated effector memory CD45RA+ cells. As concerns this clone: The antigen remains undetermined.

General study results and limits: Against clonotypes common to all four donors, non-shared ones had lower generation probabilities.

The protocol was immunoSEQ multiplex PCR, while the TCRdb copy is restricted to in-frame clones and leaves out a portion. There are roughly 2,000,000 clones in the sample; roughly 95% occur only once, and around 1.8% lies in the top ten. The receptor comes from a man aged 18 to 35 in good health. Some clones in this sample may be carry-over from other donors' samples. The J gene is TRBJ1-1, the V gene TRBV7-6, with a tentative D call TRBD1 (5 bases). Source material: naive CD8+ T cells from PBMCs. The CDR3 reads CASLRGPSTEAFF. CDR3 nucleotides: TGTGCCAGCCTTCGGGGACCAAGCACTGAAGCTTTCTTT.